Listed below are T cell receptor beta chains from one sample, sequenced in a study of cytomegalovirus exposure and HLA in healthy donors. Here immunoSEQ multiplex PCR was the method, and the copy in TCRdb shows in-frame clones only, minus some. Of fewer than 95,000 clones in the sample, about 70% are singletons; the top ten hold 3%. Input material: PBMCs. The source is a man aged 35-49 years in good health and CMV-seronegative. The conserved cysteine and the conserved F or W are not part of the CDR3 here.

v_call: TRBV6-1
j_call: TRBJ2-1
cdr3_aa: ASRENRDPYNEQF

v_call: TRBV19
j_call: TRBJ2-7
cdr3_aa: ASSTPGSRSYEQY

v_call: TRBV28
j_call: TRBJ2-7
cdr3_aa: ASRLQGYEQY

v_call: TRBV18
j_call: TRBJ2-5
cdr3_aa: ASSPDREQY

v_call: TRBV29-1
j_call: TRBJ1-2
cdr3_aa: SVLKSRARYGYT

v_call: TRBV6-1
j_call: TRBJ1-2
cdr3_aa: ASSTSFYGYT

v_call: TRBV30
j_call: TRBJ1-2
cdr3_aa: AGTEGTGYGYT

v_call: TRBV19
j_call: TRBJ2-1
cdr3_aa: ATQVGGGPNNEQF

v_call: TRBV5-1
j_call: TRBJ2-1
cdr3_aa: ASRSPGAVSYNEQF

v_call: TRBV6-5
j_call: TRBJ2-7
cdr3_aa: ASSYGQGAYEQY

v_call: TRBV2
j_call: TRBJ1-5
cdr3_aa: ASKQGRDQPQH

v_call: TRBV28
j_call: TRBJ1-2
cdr3_aa: ASSLILAGGYGYT

v_call: TRBV5-6
j_call: TRBJ1-1
cdr3_aa: ASSFSGGNTEAF

v_call: TRBV27
j_call: TRBJ1-1
cdr3_aa: ASSRPTGRGRGTEAF

v_call: TRBV19
j_call: TRBJ2-7
cdr3_aa: ASSRYRGRSYEQY

v_call: TRBV15
j_call: TRBJ2-7
cdr3_aa: ASKGAGAIEQY

v_call: TRBV30
j_call: TRBJ1-3
cdr3_aa: AWSVVENTIY

v_call: TRBV7-9
j_call: TRBJ1-2
cdr3_aa: ASSFYQGGDGYT

v_call: TRBV4-2
j_call: TRBJ1-1
cdr3_aa: ASSQGQDPTEAF

v_call: TRBV7-3
j_call: TRBJ2-3
cdr3_aa: ASSSSGGADTQY

v_call: TRBV6-6
j_call: TRBJ2-7
cdr3_aa: ASSYSKGQGTYEQY

v_call: TRBV29-1
j_call: TRBJ1-2
cdr3_aa: SVEPPETGIFGGYT

v_call: TRBV5-6
j_call: TRBJ2-6
cdr3_aa: ASSPQGSWANVLT

v_call: TRBV6-1
j_call: TRBJ1-5
cdr3_aa: ASSGSSGGTQPQH

v_call: TRBV9
j_call: TRBJ1-1
cdr3_aa: ASSAGGEGVEAF

v_call: TRBV7-2
j_call: TRBJ2-3
cdr3_aa: ASSLSSGGSDTQY

v_call: TRBV6-6
j_call: TRBJ2-5
cdr3_aa: ASSYEVAGEETQY

v_call: TRBV7-9
j_call: TRBJ2-6
cdr3_aa: ASSKQGTLSLPGANVLT